The 26 T cell receptor beta chains presented below share a single source sample, sequenced in a study of blood T cells in healthy people across ages. The use of a sample-barcoded 5' primer and a J-beta primer mix characterized a second PCR of roughly 6 to 12 cycles. TCRdb called the 5' RACE reads again in MiXCR, with one record for every CDR3 protein. The profile shows 660,000 or so distinct CDR3 sequences, 58% of them singletons. Sequenced: blood. The receptors originated from a man aged 55 to 70 in good health.

This rearrangement joins TRBV20-1 to TRBJ2-5, with D possibly matching TRBD1 (7 bases). V was trimmed by 6 bases and J by 2 bases, leaving 16 bases between them. CDR3 length equals 14 residues. Germline loops: CDR1 DFQATT, CDR2 SNEGSKA (reference sequence). The CDR3 loop is CSAIYRGGQETQYF. The CDR3, as DNA: TGCAGTGCCATTTACAGGGGAGGACAAGAGACCCAGTACTTC.

The chain recombines TRBV20-1 with TRBJ2-7; TRBD1 might be the D (6 bases). Trimming left V 5 bases short and J 0 bases short, with 11 bases between. The CDR3 has 13 amino acids. The germline gives CDR1 DFQATT, CDR2 SNEGSKA (reference sequence). The CDR3, as DNA: TGCAGTGCTCAGGGGTCGATCTCCTACGAGCAGTACTTC. Encoded protein: CSAQGSISYEQYF.

The gene calls are TRBV11-2 and TRBJ2-5; 15 nucleotides line up with TRBD2. The CDR3 runs 17 residues. V was clipped by 5 bases and J by 4 bases; unmatched bases: 8. Germline CDR1 is SGHAT and CDR2 is FQNNGV. CDR3 nucleotides: TGTGCCAGCAGCCCCGGGACTAGCGGGGGGATGGGAGAGACCCAGTACTTC. It translates to CASSPGTSGGMGETQYF.

V is TRBV11-1 and J is TRBJ2-7; no definite D call. The CDR3 has 12 amino acids. Trimming removed 5 bases from V and 3 bases from J, with 8 bases in between. Germline V gives CDR1 SGHAT, CDR2 FQDESV (reference sequence). This CDR3 reads CASSPRNYEQYF. The CDR3 region has the DNA TGTGCCAGCAGCCCTCGAAACTACGAGCAGTACTTC.

The CDR3 here is CASSIDPSGGFYNEQFF. The DNA for the CDR3 is TGTGCCAGTAGTATAGATCCTAGCGGGGGCTTCTACAATGAGCAGTTCTTC. The chain recombines TRBV19 with TRBJ2-1, with 10 bases matching TRBD2. Germline V gene lookup returns CDR1 LNHDA and CDR2 SQIVND (reference sequence). J gave up 3 bases and V 0 bases, and 5 bases lay outside the gene matches. The CDR3 is 17 amino acids.

The table lists this clonotype with a count of one. The chain uses TRBV6-5 and TRBJ1-4; D gene uncertain. The germline V and J ends were trimmed by 0 bases and 12 bases, with 11 bases remaining between them. This CDR3 has 13 residues. CDR1 and CDR2 (germline): MNHEY, SVGAGI. The CDR3: CASSYSDLRQLFF. The CDR3 DNA follows: TGTGCCAGCAGTTACTCTGACCTTAGGCAACTGTTTTTT.

The chain carries TRBV6-5 and TRBJ2-1; TRBD1 might be the D (5 bases). This CDR3 has 16 amino acids. With 0 bases removed from V and 4 bases from J, the gap between germline ends came to 13 bases. Germline V gene lookup returns CDR1 MNHEY and CDR2 SVGAGI. The CDR3 coding sequence is TGTGCCAGCAGTTACTCGTCGGCGCAGGGTTACAATGAGCAGTTCTTC. Translating it yields CASSYSSAQGYNEQFF.

As to this clonotype: Relative to the germline gene, one junction end is altered; a read error may explain this. The J gene is TRBJ2-3, the V gene TRBV12-3 or TRBV12-4; 10 nucleotides line up with TRBD2. The CDR3 is 15 residues long. The CDR3 nucleotides read TGTGCCAGTAGTTTAGTTAGCGGGGGGATGGGTACGCAGTATTTT. This encodes CASSLVSGGMGTQYF.

This clonotype was seen a handful of times. The chain joins TRBV4-2 to TRBJ2-1, with 12 bases aligning to TRBD2. CDR1 is LGHNA, CDR2 YNFKEQ, per germline. This CDR3 comprises 16 residues. V shed 0 bases and J 9 bases; nucleotides not matched to a gene: 6. CDR3 sequence reads: CASSQDPLAGGREQFF. CDR3 sequence (DNA): TGTGCCAGCAGCCAAGATCCCCTAGCGGGGGGGCGTGAGCAGTTCTTC.

The J gene is TRBJ2-1, the V gene TRBV21-1; the table's D call, TRBD1, was not checked against the DNA. TRBV21-1 is deemed a pseudogene. This CDR3 is built from 14 residues. The CDR3 coding sequence is TGTGCCAGCAGCGGGGGGACAGGCTACAATGAGCAGTTCTTC. This encodes CASSGGTGYNEQFF.

This clonotype was seen a single time. This chain links TRBV12-3 or TRBV12-4 with TRBJ1-2; D not certain. The CDR3 contains 13 residues. Between the trimmed V and J ends, which lost 5 bases and 6 bases, there was a span of 13 bases. As DNA, the CDR3 is TGTGCCAGCAGTGGTTACCCTAGGGATGGCTACACCTTC. Its translation is CASSGYPRDGYTF.

V usage is TRBV2 and J usage is TRBJ2-1; TRBD2 aligns across 9 bases. The CDR3 length is 15 residues. Losses at the gene ends were 7 bases for V and 8 bases for J; bases not matched to a gene: 12. The germline CDR1 and CDR2 sequences are SNHLY and FYNNEI. This CDR3 is CASTEGGGAWDEQFF. For the CDR3, the DNA is TGTGCCAGCACCGAAGGCGGGGGGGCCTGGGATGAGCAGTTCTTC.

This clonotype has just a few counts. The chain joins TRBV29-1 to TRBJ2-7; 9 bases are shared with TRBD2. Looked up from germline, CDR1 is SQVTM and CDR2 is ANQGSEA. The CDR3 is 12 amino acids. V shed 4 bases, J shed 4 bases, and the junction held 2 bases outside the gene matches. The chain's CDR3 is CSVVLAGYEQYF. The CDR3 nucleotides are TGCAGCGTTGTACTAGCGGGTTACGAGCAGTACTTC.

The chain employs TRBV20-1 and TRBJ2-4; the match to TRBD1 covers 11 bases. V was pared by 6 bases and J by 1 base, with 2 bases of the junction left unmatched. The CDR3 is 14 amino acids. Germline-derived CDR1 and CDR2 are DFQATT and SNEGSKA (reference sequence). The CDR3 region has the DNA TGCAGTGCCTGGGACAGGGGGGCCAAAAACATTCAGTACTTC. Encoded protein: CSAWDRGAKNIQYF.

As to this clonotype: A junction end diverges from the germline sequence, so it may reflect a read error. The chain couples TRBV11-2 to TRBJ2-7; D may be TRBD1 (6 bases). Germline V gene data show CDR1 as SGHAT and CDR2 as FQNNGV. CDR3 size: 16 residues. DNA of the CDR3: TGTGCCGGCAGCTCGAGGGGCGCAGGGACAACCTACGAGCAGTACTTC. It specifies CAGSSRGAGTTYEQYF.

About this clonotype: A read error is possible here, since a much larger clone lies one base away. The chain has TRBV12-3 or TRBV12-4 and TRBJ2-3; D gene unclear. This CDR3 spans 17 amino acids. CDR3 sequence (DNA): TGTACCAGCAGTCCCTACCCTGATACTCTTGGGACAGATACGCAGTATTTT. This gives the protein CTSSPYPDTLGTDTQYF.

This rearrangement joins TRBV9 to TRBJ2-1; a possible D gene is TRBD2 (7 bases). Trimming took 0 bases from V and 2 from J, leaving 15 bases between them. Germline-derived CDR1 and CDR2 are SGDLS and YYNGEE. The CDR3 has 17 amino acids. CDR3: CASSVAGGGLTYNEQFF. Here the CDR3 DNA reads TGTGCCAGCAGCGTAGCTGGCGGGGGCCTAACCTACAATGAGCAGTTCTTC.

This clonotype was detected only a few times. The chain has TRBV7-2 and TRBJ2-3; 11 nucleotides align to TRBD2. V lost 6 bases, J lost 6 bases, and 5 bases stayed unmatched. This CDR3 contains 14 residues. CDR1 is SGHTA and CDR2 is FQGNSA in the germline V gene. The CDR3 DNA sequence: TGTGCCAGCAGAACTAGCGGGGGTCGGGATACGCAGTATTTT. It is translated as CASRTSGGRDTQYF.

This clonotype came up many times. One junction end disagrees with the germline gene, perhaps due to a read error. This chain joins TRBV12-3 or TRBV12-4 and TRBJ2-3, with D perhaps matching TRBD2 (5 bases). CDR3 length: 14 residues. Written as DNA, the CDR3 is TGTGCCAGCAGTTTTAGAGTGAGCGGAGATATGCAGTATTTT. It encodes CASSFRVSGDMQYF.

V usage is TRBV5-1 and J usage is TRBJ1-3; D is unresolved. Germline assignment: CDR1 SGHRS and CDR2 YFSETQ. The CDR3 covers 13 residues. Trimming removed 7 bases at V and 4 bases at J, with 12 bases between. This CDR3 reads CASQSGTGNTIYF. CDR3 in DNA: TGCGCCAGCCAGTCGGGTACGGGAAACACCATATATTTT.

This chain connects TRBV3-1 to TRBJ2-7, with D hard to call. Deletions cut 1 base from V and 5 bases from J, with 3 bases between. The germline V gene encodes CDR1 LGHDT and CDR2 YNNKEL (reference sequence). This CDR3 has 11 amino acids. CDR3 loop: CASSQVNEQYF. The CDR3 DNA follows: TGTGCCAGCAGCCAAGTGAACGAGCAGTACTTC.

This clonotype was seen only a few times. The rearrangement uses TRBV27 and TRBJ2-7, with D possibly being TRBD2 (6 bases). Germline-derived CDR1 and CDR2 are MNHEY and SMNVEV (reference sequence). The germline V and J ends were trimmed by 7 bases and 2 bases, with 18 bases remaining between them. The CDR3 contains 15 residues. CDR3 nucleotides: TGTGCCAGCACCCAAGGTGGAGGGATACCCTACGAGCAGTACTTC. Its protein is CASTQGGGIPYEQYF.

The chain combines TRBV10-3 with TRBJ2-7; 11 bases are a match to TRBD1. The trim removed 6 bases at V and 6 bases at J, leaving 10 bases unmatched. This CDR3 region has 15 residues. Germline CDR1 ENHRY, CDR2 SYGVKD. Here the CDR3 reads CAISASGQGVFEQYF. CDR3 sequence (DNA): TGTGCCATCAGCGCCTCGGGACAGGGGGTCTTCGAGCAGTACTTC.

The chain uses TRBV6-5 and TRBJ2-7; D may be TRBD1 (5 bases). Germline values: CDR1 MNHEY, CDR2 SVGAGI. This CDR3 spans 15 amino acids. Trimming removed 5 bases from V and 0 bases from J, with 14 bases in between. The CDR3 DNA is TGTGCCAGCAGTCGACAGTCCAGAAGCTCCTACGAGCAGTACTTC. Protein: CASSRQSRSSYEQYF.

As for this clonotype: A much more abundant neighbour one base away suggests this may be a read error. This chain uses TRBV20-1 with TRBJ2-1; no firm D call. V was clipped by 5 bases and J by 8 bases, with 4 bases between them. CDR1 is DFQATT and CDR2 is SNEGSKA in the germline V gene (reference sequence). This CDR3 comprises 9 residues. The CDR3 nucleotides are TGCAGTGCTTACCATGAGCAGTTCTTC. Translation: CSAYHEQFF.

The chain couples TRBV15 to TRBJ2-5; D remains ambiguous. With 0 bases removed from V and 5 bases from J, the gap between germline ends came to 7 bases. This CDR3 is 13 amino acids long. CDR1 is LNHNV and CDR2 is YYDKDF in the germline V gene (reference sequence). The CDR3 protein is CATSRDWRETQYF. CDR3 coding DNA: TGTGCCACCAGCAGAGATTGGCGGGAGACCCAGTACTTC.